Following are 14 T cell receptor beta chains from one sample sequenced in a study of cytomegalovirus exposure and HLA in healthy donors listed by TCRdb under 2017. Library prep was done by the immunoSEQ multiplex PCR assay. The multiplex PCR relied on a mix of 60 forward primers for TCR Vbeta segments and 13 reverse primers for TCR Jbeta segments. Drawn from immuneACCESS, this table holds only the in-frame rearrangements with V and J called that TCRdb kept. Clones are partly lost; checked studies trace under half to an unresolved V gene and leave the rest unexplained. For this sample the table gives 90,000 to 110,000 clones, of which roughly 13% were detected only once. 16% of the sample is held by the ten biggest clonotypes. The sequenced material came from PBMCs. These receptor sequences come from a man in his forties or fifties in good health and CMV-seropositive.

This clone was counted between two and nine times. V usage is TRBV27 and J usage is TRBJ2-5; D possibly corresponds to TRBD2 (6 bases). CDR1 MNHEY and CDR2 SMNVEV come from the germline V gene (reference sequence). CDR3 size: 16 residues. V lost 5 bases and J lost 5, with 21 bases in between. CDR3 coding DNA: TGTGCCAGCAGTCCCCGCGCGGGGCCGGATTGGGAGACCCAGTACTTC. Translation gives CASSPRAGPDWETQYF.

A few counts support this clone. The chain is built from TRBV19 and TRBJ1-2, with D perhaps matching TRBD1 (6 bases). V was trimmed by 6 bases and J by 2 bases, leaving 13 bases between them. This CDR3 is 14 amino acids long. The germline gives CDR1 LNHDA, CDR2 SQIVND (reference sequence). CDR3 coding DNA: TGTGCCAGTAGCACAGGGTCATGGAACTATGGCTACACCTTC. Translated, it gives CASSTGSWNYGYTF.

In this sample, this clone turned up a few times. This rearrangement joins TRBV6-5 to TRBJ2-7; perhaps TRBD2 as D (5 bases). The CDR3 extends over 15 amino acids. CDR1 is MNHEY, CDR2 SVGAGI, per germline. Trimming removed 0 bases from V and 0 bases from J, with 9 bases in between. The CDR3, as DNA: TGTGCCAGCAGTTACTCAGCGGTAAGCTCCTACGAGCAGTACTTC. Translating gives CASSYSAVSSYEQYF.

The V and J genes are TRBV13 and TRBJ2-7; 7 bases agree with TRBD1. The end of the DNA is better explained by TRBJ2-1, so the J call may be wrong. There are 12 residues in the CDR3. Germline loops: CDR1 PRHDT, CDR2 FYEKMQ (reference sequence). The CDR3 DNA sequence: TGTGCCAGCAGCACCGGGACAGCTGAGCAGTTCTTC. It translates to CASSTGTAEQFF.

The chain joins TRBV6-1 to TRBJ2-7; 7 nucleotides line up with TRBD2. Germline V lookup: CDR1 MNHNS, CDR2 SASEGT. J lost 5 bases, V lost 4 bases, and 5 bases had no gene match. This CDR3 contains 13 residues. The DNA of the CDR3 is TGTGCCAGCAGTGGCGGGAGTATCCACGAGCAGTACTTC. It yields the protein CASSGGSIHEQYF.

The table lists this clone with a few counts. The V call is TRBV6-5, the J call TRBJ2-7; 14 bases are a match to TRBD2. V dropped 6 bases and J dropped 4; count of bases not matched to a gene: 2. Germline-derived CDR1 and CDR2 are MNHEY and SVGAGI. The CDR3 extends over 14 amino acids. The CDR3 coding sequence is TGTGCCAGCAGGCGACTAGCGGGAGGGTACGAGCAGTACTTC. It yields the protein CASRRLAGGYEQYF.

This clone was observed a few times. The V and J genes are TRBV9 and TRBJ2-3; D is undetermined. The CDR3 is 15 amino acids. Germline V CDR1 and CDR2: SGDLS, YYNGEE. Trimming took 1 base from V and 3 from J, leaving 12 bases between them. CDR3: CASSVKAGATDTQYF. The DNA of the CDR3 is TGTGCCAGCAGCGTAAAGGCTGGAGCTACAGATACGCAGTATTTT.

This clone turned up a few times. The rearrangement uses TRBV7-9 and TRBJ2-3, with D possibly matching TRBD2 (6 bases). This CDR3 spans 15 amino acids. Germline V gene data show CDR1 as SEHNR and CDR2 as FQNEAQ (reference sequence). The ends were cut back, 6 bases at V and 3 bases at J, with 16 bases in the middle. For the CDR3, the DNA is TGTGCCAGCAGTTTCCGGGACGGACTAACAGATACGCAGTATTTT. Translation: CASSFRDGLTDTQYF.

Worth noting for this clone: The same CDR3 also results from other DNA sequences found in this sample. V usage is TRBV19 and J usage is TRBJ2-3; 8 bases line up with TRBD2. Trimming took 5 bases from V and 2 from J; bases not matched to a gene: 6. The CDR3 contains 15 residues. The germline V gene encodes CDR1 LNHDA and CDR2 SQIVND (reference sequence). CDR3 amino acids: CASSAAGLATDTQYF. The CDR3 coding sequence is TGTGCCAGTAGTGCGGCCGGACTAGCCACAGATACGCAGTATTTT.

This chain links TRBV5-6 with TRBJ1-4, with 7 bases lining up with TRBD1. V gave up 3 bases and J gave up 5 bases; unmatched junction bases: 4. Germline V gene sequence: CDR1 SGHDT, CDR2 YYEEEE. The CDR3 totals 14 residues. DNA of the CDR3: TGTGCCAGCAGCTGGAACAGGGGAAATGAAAAACTGTTTTTT. Its protein is CASSWNRGNEKLFF. The whole variable domain, remainder taken from reference TRBV5-6 and TRBJ1-4, is DAGVTQSPTHLIKTRGQQVTLRCSPKSGHDTVSWYQQALGQGPQFIFQYYEEEERQRGNFPDRFSGHQFPNYSSELNVNALLLGDSALYLCASSWNRGNEKLFFGSGTQLSVL.

The chain uses TRBV7-9 and TRBJ1-5; weak D call: TRBD1 (6 bases). CDR3 length: 14 residues. Germline lookup yields CDR1 SEHNR and CDR2 FQNEAQ (reference sequence). The V end was cut by 5 bases, the J end by 5 bases, with 13 bases between. The CDR3 spells CASSAAGVHQPQHF. The DNA for the CDR3 is TGTGCCAGCAGCGCAGCAGGGGTCCATCAGCCCCAGCATTTT.

This clone occurred a few times. This chain uses TRBV10-3 with TRBJ2-5; weak D call: TRBD2 (5 bases). From germline, CDR1 is ENHRY and CDR2 SYGVKD. The ends were cut back, 6 bases at V and 1 base at J, with 6 bases in the middle. The CDR3 has 12 residues. CDR3 sequence: CAIRDFQETQYF. The CDR3 DNA follows: TGTGCCATCAGGGACTTCCAAGAGACCCAGTACTTC.

This clone has only a few counts. V is TRBV7-9 and J is TRBJ1-5; D perhaps matches TRBD1 (6 bases). The CDR3 sequence is 13 residues long. The V end lost 4 bases, the J end lost 4 bases, and 8 bases lay between the germline ends. Germline V lookup: CDR1 SEHNR, CDR2 FQNEAQ (reference sequence). The CDR3, as DNA: TGTGCCAGCAGCTGGGGACAAAATCAGCCCCAGCATTTT. Translation: CASSWGQNQPQHF. Full variable domain (outside the CDR3, taken from reference TRBV7-9 and TRBJ1-5): DTGVSQNPRHKITKRGQNVTFRCDPISEHNRLYWYRQTLGQGPEFLTYFQNEAQLEKSRLLSDRFSAERPKGSFSTLEIQRTEQGDSAMYLCASSWGQNQPQHFGDGTRLSIL.

This chain links TRBV30 with TRBJ2-5; D may be TRBD2 (5 bases). Trimming removed 7 bases at V and 5 bases at J, with 17 bases between. The germline CDR1 and CDR2 sequences are GTSNPN and SVGIG (reference sequence). This CDR3 is 13 amino acids long. The CDR3 is CASLGEGFETQYF. The CDR3 region has the DNA TGTGCCTCCCTCGGGGAAGGGTTTGAGACCCAGTACTTC.